This record concerns one TCR beta chain sequence. Its antigen is undetermined. Per germline, CDR1 MNHEY and CDR2 SMNVEV (reference sequence). Deletions cut 6 bases from V and 0 bases from J, with 13 bases between. The CDR3 has 15 residues. This specimen belongs to a study of beta chain features in type 1 diabetes. Reverse transcribing all isolated RNA meant expressed TCRB transcripts were sequenced. The data were produced by immunoSEQ multiplex PCR, yet TCRdb's version contains in-frame clones alone and is incomplete. The data contain 500,000 to 650,000 clones, around 12% of them singletons. General study points: Shortening that was moderate but significant affected the TCRB CDR3s of Type 1 diabetes patients in all four CD4+ subsets. Equally in patients and controls, PCR might preferentially amplify shorter templates. When cDNA is sequenced, cells with high TCR expression could be over-represented.

V and J are TRBV27 and TRBJ2-3; the D is unclear. The sequence was collected from a young man with type 1 diabetes. Material for sequencing was naive CD4+ T cells from blood. The CDR3 protein is CASSHPGASTDTQYF. CDR3 sequence (DNA): TGTGCCAGCAGCCATCCCGGTGCTAGCACAGATACGCAGTATTTT.